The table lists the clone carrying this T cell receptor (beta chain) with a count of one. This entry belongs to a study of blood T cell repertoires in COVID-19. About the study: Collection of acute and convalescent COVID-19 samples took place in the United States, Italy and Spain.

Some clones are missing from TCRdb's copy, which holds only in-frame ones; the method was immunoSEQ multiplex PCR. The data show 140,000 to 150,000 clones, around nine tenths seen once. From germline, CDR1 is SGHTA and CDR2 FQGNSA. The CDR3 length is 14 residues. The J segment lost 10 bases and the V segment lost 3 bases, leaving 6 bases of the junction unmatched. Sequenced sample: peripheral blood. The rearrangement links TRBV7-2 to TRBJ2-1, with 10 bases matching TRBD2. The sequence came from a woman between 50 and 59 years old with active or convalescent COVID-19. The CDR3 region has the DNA TGTGCCAGCAGCTTCGAGGTAGCGGGAGGCGAGCAGTTCTTC. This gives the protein CASSFEVAGGEQFF.